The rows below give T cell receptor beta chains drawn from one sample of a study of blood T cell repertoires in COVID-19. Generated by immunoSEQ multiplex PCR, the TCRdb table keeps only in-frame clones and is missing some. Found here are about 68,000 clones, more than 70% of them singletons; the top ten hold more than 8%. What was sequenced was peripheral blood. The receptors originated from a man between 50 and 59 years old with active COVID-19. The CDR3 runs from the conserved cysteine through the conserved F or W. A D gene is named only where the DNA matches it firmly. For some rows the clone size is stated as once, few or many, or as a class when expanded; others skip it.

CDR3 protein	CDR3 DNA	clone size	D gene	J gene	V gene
CASSLGQAYSGGNTIYF	TGCGCCAGCAGCTTGGGTCAGGCCTACTCAGGGGGAAACACCATATATTTT	NA	NA	TRBJ1-3	TRBV5-1
CASSQVGQGAKDTQYF	TGTGCCAGCAGCCAGGTCGGACAGGGGGCAAAAGATACGCAGTATTTT	NA	TRBD1	TRBJ2-3	TRBV4-2
CASTPPSLPYNSPLHF	TGTGCCAGCACCCCTCCGAGCCTACCCTATAATTCACCCCTCCACTTT	NA	NA	TRBJ1-6	TRBV7-9
CASRAGLSNQPQHF	TGTGCCAGCAGGGCAGGGCTTAGCAATCAGCCCCAGCATTTT	NA	NA	TRBJ1-5	TRBV2
CASSPPVSSGVNTDTQYF	TGTGCCAGCTCACCCCCGGTTTCTAGCGGGGTGAACACAGATACGCAGTATTTT	NA	TRBD2	TRBJ2-3	TRBV18
CASSYAIRSPLHF	TGTGCCAGCAGTTACGCCATTCGGTCCCCCCTCCACTTT	NA	NA	TRBJ1-6	TRBV6-5
CASNGGWINQPQHF	TGTGCCAGCAATGGGGGGTGGATCAATCAGCCCCAGCATTTT	NA	NA	TRBJ1-5	TRBV2
CASSKADFGHEQFF	TGTGCCAGCTCCAAAGCGGATTTTGGGCATGAGCAGTTCTTC	NA	NA	TRBJ2-1	TRBV18
CASEIGQGRDEQFF	TGCGCCAGTGAGATTGGACAGGGACGGGATGAGCAGTTCTTC	NA	TRBD1	TRBJ2-1	TRBV5-1
CASSPRTSGSTDTQYF	TGTGCCAGCAGCCCTAGGACTAGCGGAAGCACAGATACGCAGTATTTT	NA	TRBD2	TRBJ2-3	TRBV11-2
CASSLEGARNTIYF	TGTGCCAGCAGCTTGGAAGGGGCTCGAAACACCATATATTTT	NA	NA	TRBJ1-3	TRBV5-5
CASSLTRNEQFF	TGTGCCAGCAGCTTGACGAGGAACGAGCAGTTCTTC	NA	NA	TRBJ2-1	TRBV5-4
CASSLARGRTEAFF	TGTGCCAGCAGCTTAGCCAGGGGGCGGACTGAAGCTTTCTTT	NA	TRBD1	TRBJ1-1	TRBV7-2
CASSIGGGATEAFF	TGTGCCAGTAGTATAGGAGGGGGGGCCACTGAAGCTTTCTTT	NA	NA	TRBJ1-1	TRBV19
CASSLGTPTDTQYF	TGCGCCAGCAGCTTGGGGACACCCACAGATACGCAGTATTTT	NA	NA	TRBJ2-3	TRBV5-1
CAAETFFGQMETQYF	TGTGCCGCCGAGACCTTTTTTGGGCAAATGGAGACCCAGTACTTC	NA	NA	TRBJ2-5	TRBV5-8
CASSFRRADTQYF	TGTGCCAGCAGTTTTAGGCGGGCAGATACGCAGTATTTT	NA	NA	TRBJ2-3	TRBV12-3/TRBV12-4
CASSPQASSYNEQFF	TGTGCCAGCTCCCCACAGGCTAGCTCCTACAATGAGCAGTTCTTC	once	NA	TRBJ2-1	TRBV18
CASSRNTGSNGDTIYF	TGCGCCAGCAGCCGTAATACAGGGTCAAATGGGGACACCATATATTTT	many	NA	TRBJ1-3	TRBV5-1
CASSFVSRGTEAFF	TGCGCCAGCAGCTTTGTCTCCAGGGGGACTGAAGCTTTCTTT	once	TRBD1	TRBJ1-1	TRBV5-1
CASSWTPGEDTQYF	TGTGCCAGCAGTTGGACTCCGGGGGAAGATACGCAGTATTTT	NA	NA	TRBJ2-3	TRBV6-5
CASSYSGQGAGQPQHF	TGTGCCAGCAGTTACTCCGGACAGGGGGCAGGACAGCCCCAGCATTTT	few	TRBD1	TRBJ1-5	TRBV6-6
CASSESDRAWNIQYF	TGTGCCAGCAGTGAATCCGACAGGGCATGGAACATTCAGTACTTC	NA	TRBD1	TRBJ2-4	TRBV6-1
CASSLGPSETQYF	TGTGCCAGCAGCTTAGGGCCCTCAGAGACCCAGTACTTC	NA	NA	TRBJ2-5	TRBV7-2
CASSPPGLGDTQYF	TGTGCCAGCTCACCACCGGGGCTGGGGGATACGCAGTATTTT	NA	NA	TRBJ2-3	TRBV18
CASKRTGGTPTEAFF	TGTGCCAGTAAGCGGACAGGGGGGACGCCAACTGAAGCTTTCTTT	NA	TRBD1	TRBJ1-1	TRBV19
CASSLGLTYEQYF	TGTGCCAGCAGCTTGGGACTTACCTACGAGCAGTACTTC	few	NA	TRBJ2-7	TRBV5-4
CASTRSGGTYNEQFF	TGTGCCAGCACTCGTTCCGGGGGGACCTACAATGAGCAGTTCTTC	NA	TRBD2	TRBJ2-1	TRBV5-4
CASRNIAKNIQYF	TGTGCCAGCCGTAACATAGCCAAAAACATTCAGTACTTC	NA	NA	TRBJ2-4	TRBV11-2
CATPGLQSPAPYEQYF	TGCGCCACCCCGGGACTCCAGTCCCCTGCACCCTACGAGCAGTACTTC	few	NA	TRBJ2-7	TRBV10-1
CASRGQGDVGQPQHF	TGTGCCAGTAGGGGACAGGGGGACGTTGGTCAGCCCCAGCATTTT	medium-sized	TRBD1	TRBJ1-5	TRBV19
CASSFGDRVEKLFF	TGTGCCAGCAGTTTCGGGGACAGAGTTGAAAAACTGTTTTTT	once	TRBD1	TRBJ1-4	TRBV27
CASRPSTDTEAFF	TGTGCCAGCAGGCCTTCGACTGACACTGAAGCTTTCTTT	NA	NA	TRBJ1-1	TRBV6-5
CASSTGWNEQFF	TGTGCCAGCAGTACAGGTTGGAATGAGCAGTTCTTC	NA	NA	TRBJ2-1	TRBV27
CASRLGGASGLNEQFF	TGTGCCAGCAGGTTGGGGGGGGCTAGCGGGTTAAATGAGCAGTTCTTC	NA	TRBD2	TRBJ2-1	TRBV27
CASSLAGLFNEQFF	TGTGCCAGCAGCTTAGCCGGACTTTTCAATGAGCAGTTCTTC	medium-sized	NA	TRBJ2-1	TRBV7-2
CASSRDRGLAGANEQFF	TGTGCCAGCAGCCGCGACAGGGGGCTAGCGGGAGCTAATGAGCAGTTCTTC	NA	NA	TRBJ2-1	TRBV6-2/TRBV6-3
CSVYGTYEQYF	TGCAGCGTTTACGGTACCTACGAGCAGTACTTC	NA	NA	TRBJ2-7	TRBV29-1
CASSLRVRENTEAFF	TGTGCCAGCAGCTTAAGAGTTCGTGAGAACACTGAAGCTTTCTTT	NA	NA	TRBJ1-1	TRBV7-8
CASSFEGQGGTGELFF	TGTGCCAGCAGTTTTGAGGGACAGGGCGGCACCGGGGAGCTGTTTTTT	NA	TRBD1	TRBJ2-2	TRBV27